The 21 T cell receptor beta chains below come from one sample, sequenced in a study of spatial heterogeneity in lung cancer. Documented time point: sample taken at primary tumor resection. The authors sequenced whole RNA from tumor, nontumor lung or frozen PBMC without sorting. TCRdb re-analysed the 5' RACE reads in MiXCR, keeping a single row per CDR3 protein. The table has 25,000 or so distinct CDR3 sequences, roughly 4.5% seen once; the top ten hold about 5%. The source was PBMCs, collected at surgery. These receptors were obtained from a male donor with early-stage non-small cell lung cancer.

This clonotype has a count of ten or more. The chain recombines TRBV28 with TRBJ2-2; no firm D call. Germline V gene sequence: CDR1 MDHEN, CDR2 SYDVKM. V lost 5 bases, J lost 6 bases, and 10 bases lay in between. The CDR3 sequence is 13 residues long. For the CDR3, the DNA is TGTGCCAGCAGTCCTACAGCCCCCGGGGAGCTGTTTTTT. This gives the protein CASSPTAPGELFF.

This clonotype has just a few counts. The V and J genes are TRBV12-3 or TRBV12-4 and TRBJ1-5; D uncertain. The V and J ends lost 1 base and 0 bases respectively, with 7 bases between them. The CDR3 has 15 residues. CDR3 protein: CASSLEGNSNQPQHF. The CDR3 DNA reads TGTGCCAGCAGTTTAGAAGGGAATAGCAATCAGCCCCAGCATTTT.

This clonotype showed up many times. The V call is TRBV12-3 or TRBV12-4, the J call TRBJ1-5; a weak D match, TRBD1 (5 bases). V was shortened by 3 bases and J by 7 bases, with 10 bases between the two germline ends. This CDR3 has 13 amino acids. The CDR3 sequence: CASSFGGEQPQHF. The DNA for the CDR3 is TGTGCCAGCAGTTTTGGAGGGGAACAGCCCCAGCATTTT.

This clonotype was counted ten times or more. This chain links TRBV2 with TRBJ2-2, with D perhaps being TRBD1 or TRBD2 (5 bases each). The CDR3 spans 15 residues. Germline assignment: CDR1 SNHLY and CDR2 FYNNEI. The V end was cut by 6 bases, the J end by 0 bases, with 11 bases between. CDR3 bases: TGTGCCAGCAGGAGGGAGACAGCGAACACCGGGGAGCTGTTTTTT. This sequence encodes CASRRETANTGELFF. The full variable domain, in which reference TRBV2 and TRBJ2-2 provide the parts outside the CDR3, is EPEVTQTPSHQVTQMGQEVILRCVPISNHLYFYWYRQILGQKVEFLVSFYNNEISEKSEIFDDQFSVERPDGSNFTLKIRSTKLEDSAMYFCASRRETANTGELFFGEGSRLTVL.

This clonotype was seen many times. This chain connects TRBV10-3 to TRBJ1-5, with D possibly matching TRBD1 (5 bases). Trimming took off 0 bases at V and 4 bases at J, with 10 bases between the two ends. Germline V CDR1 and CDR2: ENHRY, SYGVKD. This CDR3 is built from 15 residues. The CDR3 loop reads CAISESTGGNQPQHF. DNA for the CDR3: TGTGCCATCAGTGAGTCGACCGGGGGGAATCAGCCCCAGCATTTT.

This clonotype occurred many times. CDR3 coding DNA: TGTGCCAGCAGGAAGGGGGGCGCGAGGGATCAGCCCCAGCATTTT. Amino acids: CASRKGGARDQPQHF. The gene calls are TRBV2 and TRBJ1-5, with D possibly being TRBD1 (6 bases). The CDR3 sequence is 15 residues long. The germline V gene encodes CDR1 SNHLY and CDR2 FYNNEI. Deletions cut 6 bases from V and 5 bases from J, with 17 bases between.

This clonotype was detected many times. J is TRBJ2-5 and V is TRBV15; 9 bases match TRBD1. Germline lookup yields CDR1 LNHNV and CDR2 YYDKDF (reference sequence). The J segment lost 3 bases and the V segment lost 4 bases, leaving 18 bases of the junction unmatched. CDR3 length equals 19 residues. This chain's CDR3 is CATSTPTHHGQGLKETQYF. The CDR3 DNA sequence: TGTGCCACCAGCACCCCAACCCATCATGGACAGGGGTTGAAAGAGACCCAGTACTTC.

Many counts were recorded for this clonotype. The CDR3 coding sequence is TGCGCCAGCAGCTTGGGACAGGTCTATGGCTACACCTTC. This sequence encodes CASSLGQVYGYTF. The V and J genes are TRBV5-1 and TRBJ1-2, with D tentatively TRBD1 (6 bases). The CDR3 is 13 amino acids. V shed 0 bases and J shed 4 bases, with 7 bases lying between them. Germline CDR1 and CDR2: SGHRS and YFSETQ.

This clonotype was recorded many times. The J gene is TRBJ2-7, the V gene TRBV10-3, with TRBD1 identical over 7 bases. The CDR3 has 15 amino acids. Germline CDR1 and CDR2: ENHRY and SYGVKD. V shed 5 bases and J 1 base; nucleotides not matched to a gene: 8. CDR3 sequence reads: CAISRGQDLSYEQYF. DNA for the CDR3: TGTGCCATCAGTCGCGGACAGGATCTTTCCTACGAGCAGTACTTC.

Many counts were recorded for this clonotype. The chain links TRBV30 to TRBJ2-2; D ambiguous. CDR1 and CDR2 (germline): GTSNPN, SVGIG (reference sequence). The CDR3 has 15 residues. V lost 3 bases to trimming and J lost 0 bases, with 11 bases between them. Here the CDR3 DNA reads TGTGCCTGGAGCTCCCAGAATGCGAACACCGGGGAGCTGTTTTTT. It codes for CAWSSQNANTGELFF.

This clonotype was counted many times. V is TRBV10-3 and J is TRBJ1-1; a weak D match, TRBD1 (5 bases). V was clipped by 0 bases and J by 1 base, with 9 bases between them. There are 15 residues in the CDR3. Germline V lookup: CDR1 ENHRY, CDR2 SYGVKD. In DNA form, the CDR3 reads TGTGCCATCAGTGAGTCCGGGGACGGGAACACTGAAGCTTTCTTT. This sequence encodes CAISESGDGNTEAFF.

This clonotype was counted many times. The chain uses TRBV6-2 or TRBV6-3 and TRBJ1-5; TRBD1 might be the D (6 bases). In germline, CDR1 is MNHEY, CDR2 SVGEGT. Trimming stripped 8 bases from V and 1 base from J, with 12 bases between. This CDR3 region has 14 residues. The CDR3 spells CASRGRGSNQPQHF. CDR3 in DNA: TGTGCCAGCCGTGGGAGGGGGAGCAATCAGCCCCAGCATTTT.

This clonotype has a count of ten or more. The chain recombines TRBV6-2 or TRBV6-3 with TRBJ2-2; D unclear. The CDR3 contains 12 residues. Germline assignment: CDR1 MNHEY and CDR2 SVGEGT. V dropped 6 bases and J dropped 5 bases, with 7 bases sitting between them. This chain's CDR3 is CASRRGTGELFF. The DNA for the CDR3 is TGTGCCAGCAGGCGCGGTACCGGGGAGCTGTTTTTT.

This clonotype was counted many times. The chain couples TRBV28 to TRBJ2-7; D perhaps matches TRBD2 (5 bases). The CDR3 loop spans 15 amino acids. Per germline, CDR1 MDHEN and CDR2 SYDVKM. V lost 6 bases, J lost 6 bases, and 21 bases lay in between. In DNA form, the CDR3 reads TGTGCCAGCAGCAACCCGGTAGTGGGAGCTAGCGAGCAGTACTTC. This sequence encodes CASSNPVVGASEQYF.

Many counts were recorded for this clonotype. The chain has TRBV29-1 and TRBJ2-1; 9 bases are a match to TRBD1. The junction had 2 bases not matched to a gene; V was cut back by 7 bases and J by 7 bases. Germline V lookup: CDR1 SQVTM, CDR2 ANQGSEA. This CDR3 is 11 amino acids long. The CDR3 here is CSGDRGNEQFF. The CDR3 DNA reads TGCAGCGGAGACAGGGGGAATGAGCAGTTCTTC.

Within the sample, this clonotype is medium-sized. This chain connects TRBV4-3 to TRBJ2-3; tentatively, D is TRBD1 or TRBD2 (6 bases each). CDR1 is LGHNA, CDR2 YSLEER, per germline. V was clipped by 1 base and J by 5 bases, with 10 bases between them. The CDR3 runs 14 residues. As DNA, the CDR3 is TGCGCCAGCAGCCAAGGGGGGGCCAAAGATACGCAGTATTTT. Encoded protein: CASSQGGAKDTQYF.

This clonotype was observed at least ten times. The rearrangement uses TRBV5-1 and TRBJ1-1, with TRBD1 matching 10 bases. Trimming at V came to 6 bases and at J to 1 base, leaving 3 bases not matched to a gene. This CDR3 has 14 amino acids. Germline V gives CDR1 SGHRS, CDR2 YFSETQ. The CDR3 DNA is TGCGCCAGCAAGGGACAGGGGAGGAACACTGAAGCTTTCTTT. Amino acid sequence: CASKGQGRNTEAFF.

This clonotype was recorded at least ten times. The DNA for the CDR3 is TGCGCCAGCAGCTTGTTGGGGATGAATGAGCAGTTCTTC. Protein product: CASSLLGMNEQFF. This chain links TRBV5-1 with TRBJ2-1; no firm D call. This CDR3 is built from 13 residues. The V end lost 1 base, the J end lost 7 bases, and 9 bases lay between the germline ends. From germline, CDR1 is SGHRS and CDR2 YFSETQ. Filled out from reference TRBV5-1 and TRBJ2-1, the complete variable domain reads KAGVTQTPRYLIKTRGQQVTLSCSPISGHRSVSWYQQTPGQGLQFLFEYFSETQRNKGNFPGRFSGRQFSNSRSEMNVSTLELGDSALYLCASSLLGMNEQFFGPGTRLTVL.

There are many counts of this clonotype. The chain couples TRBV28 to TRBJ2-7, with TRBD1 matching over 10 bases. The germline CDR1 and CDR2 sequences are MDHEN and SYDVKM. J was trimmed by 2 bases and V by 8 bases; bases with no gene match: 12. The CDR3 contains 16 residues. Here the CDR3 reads CASGPGTGAFAYEQYF. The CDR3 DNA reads TGTGCCAGCGGACCCGGGACAGGGGCCTTCGCCTACGAGCAGTACTTC.

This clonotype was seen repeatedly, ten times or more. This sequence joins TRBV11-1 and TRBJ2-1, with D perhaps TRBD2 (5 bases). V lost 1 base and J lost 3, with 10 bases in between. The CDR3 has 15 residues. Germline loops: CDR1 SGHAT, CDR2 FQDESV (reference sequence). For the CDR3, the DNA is TGTGCCAGCAGCTTAGGGGCAGGAGGCTACAATGAGCAGTTCTTC. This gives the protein CASSLGAGGYNEQFF.

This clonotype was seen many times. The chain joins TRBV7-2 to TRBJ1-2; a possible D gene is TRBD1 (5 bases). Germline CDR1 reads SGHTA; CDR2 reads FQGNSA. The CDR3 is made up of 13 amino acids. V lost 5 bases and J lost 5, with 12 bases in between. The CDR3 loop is CASSPDIEYGYTF. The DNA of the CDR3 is TGTGCCAGCAGCCCGGACATCGAATATGGCTACACCTTC.